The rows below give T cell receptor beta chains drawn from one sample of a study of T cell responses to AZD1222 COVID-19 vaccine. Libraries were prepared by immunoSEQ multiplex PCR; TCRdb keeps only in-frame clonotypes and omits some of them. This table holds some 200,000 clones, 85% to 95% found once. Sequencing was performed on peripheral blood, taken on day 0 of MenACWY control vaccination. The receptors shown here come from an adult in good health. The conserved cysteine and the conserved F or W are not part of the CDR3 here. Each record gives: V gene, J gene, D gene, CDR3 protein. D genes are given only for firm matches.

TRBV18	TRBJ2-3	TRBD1	ASSPAGGFTDTQY
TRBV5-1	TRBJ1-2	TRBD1	ASSQGTGFYGYT
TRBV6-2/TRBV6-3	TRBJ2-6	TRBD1	ASSSDRQAGANVLT
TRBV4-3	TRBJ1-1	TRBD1	ASRDRGPYTEAF
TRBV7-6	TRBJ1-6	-	ASSLAGGSYNSPLH
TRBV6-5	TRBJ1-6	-	ASSRIPGEYSPLH
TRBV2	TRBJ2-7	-	ASSDYGYEQY
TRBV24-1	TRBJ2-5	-	ATSRGETQY
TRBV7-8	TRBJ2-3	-	ASSLDSGQSPSDTQY
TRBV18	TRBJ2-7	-	ASSPLPDPYEQY
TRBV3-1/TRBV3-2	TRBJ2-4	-	ASSPGGSVAKNIQY
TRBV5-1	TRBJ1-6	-	ASSSSSHARTLH
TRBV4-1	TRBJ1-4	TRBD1	ASSSTGQRNEKLF
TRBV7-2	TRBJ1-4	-	ASSLEVRANEKLF
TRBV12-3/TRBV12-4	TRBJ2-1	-	ASSFIYEQF
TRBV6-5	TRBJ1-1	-	ASSNPNGYTEAF
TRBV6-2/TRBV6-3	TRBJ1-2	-	ASSYSVEGYT
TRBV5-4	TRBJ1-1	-	ASSSLQGNRTEAF
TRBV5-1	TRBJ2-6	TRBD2	ASTPGGDSGANVLT
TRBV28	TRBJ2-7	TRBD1	ASSSPGTGSNEQY
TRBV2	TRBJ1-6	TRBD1	ASSTGQVPNSPLH
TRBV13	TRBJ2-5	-	ASSRGETQY
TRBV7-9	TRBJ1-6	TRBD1	ASSLYGTGDSPLH
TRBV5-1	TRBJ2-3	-	ASSFNTGSDTQY
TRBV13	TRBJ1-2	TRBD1	ASSLGTATNYGYT
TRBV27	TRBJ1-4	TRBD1	ASSLSVDRVGQKLF
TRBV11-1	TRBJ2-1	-	ASSQGGHEQF
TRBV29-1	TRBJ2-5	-	SVAILQETQY
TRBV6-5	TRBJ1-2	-	ASTPREGNYGYT
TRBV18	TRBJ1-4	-	ASSQFATNEKLF
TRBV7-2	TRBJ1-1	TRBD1	ASSFLDRTEAF
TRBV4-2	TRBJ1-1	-	ASSSVRSEAF
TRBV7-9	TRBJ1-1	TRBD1	ASSPTGDSTEAF
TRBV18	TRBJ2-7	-	ASSPDRGEQY
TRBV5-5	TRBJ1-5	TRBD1	ASREQGHSNQPQH
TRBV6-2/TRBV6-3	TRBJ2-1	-	ASSSGTPPQF
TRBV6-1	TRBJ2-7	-	ASSRLGSYEQY
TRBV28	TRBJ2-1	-	ASSLANEQF
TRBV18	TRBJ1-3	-	ASSMDSAGNTIY
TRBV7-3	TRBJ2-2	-	ASSPGAGELF
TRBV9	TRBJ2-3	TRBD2	ASSVASLWRGATTQY
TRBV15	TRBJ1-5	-	ATSRDLAGWGVQPQH
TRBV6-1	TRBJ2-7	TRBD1	ASSGTGERGAYEQY
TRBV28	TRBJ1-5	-	ASSLKRVNQPQH
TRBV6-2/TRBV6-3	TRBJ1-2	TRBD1	ASSSTGAAGGYT
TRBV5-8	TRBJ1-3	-	ASSFGLISGNTIY
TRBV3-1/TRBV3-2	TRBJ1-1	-	ASSLTGMNTEAF
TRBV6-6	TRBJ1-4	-	ASSANEKLF
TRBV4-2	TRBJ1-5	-	ASSPGGRNQPQH
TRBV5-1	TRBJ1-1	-	ASSDVEGEAF